One and the same sample provided the 9 T cell receptor beta chains below, sequenced in a study of T cell changes during pregnancy in multiple sclerosis (dated by TCRdb to 2018 to 2020). Library creation used the immunoSEQ multiplex PCR assay. TCRdb holds this immuneACCESS table with in-frame rearrangements only. Some clones are missing; in checked studies, unresolved V genes explain under half, and the rest has no known cause. This sample comprises 45,000 to 55,000 clones, 88% of them detected only once. Around 1.2% of the sample is in the top ten clones. Here the sequenced sample was CD4+ T cells from peripheral blood mononuclear cells, taken in the second trimester of pregnancy. These receptors were collected from a female donor with multiple sclerosis, enrolled in a pregnancy study.

The rearrangement joins TRBV7-9 to TRBJ2-5, with 8 bases identical to TRBD2. CDR1 is SEHNR and CDR2 is FQNEAQ in the germline V gene (reference sequence). V dropped 5 bases and J dropped 4; count of bases not matched to a gene: 6. The CDR3 contains 14 residues. CDR3 in amino acids: CASSPSGSGETQYF. CDR3 DNA sequence: TGTGCCAGCAGCCCCAGCGGGAGCGGAGAGACCCAGTACTTC.

The chain employs TRBV10-3 and TRBJ2-2; TRBD2 matches 7 bases. V shed 4 bases, J shed 1 base, and the junction held 6 bases outside the gene matches. The CDR3 has 16 residues. In germline, CDR1 is ENHRY, CDR2 SYGVKD. The CDR3 sequence is CAISGSASGNTGELFF. CDR3 in DNA: TGTGCCATCAGTGGCTCGGCTAGCGGGAACACCGGGGAGCTGTTTTTT.

This clone showed up just once. The chain combines TRBV5-1 with TRBJ2-1, with TRBD2 matching 9 bases. CDR3 length equals 16 residues. V lost 0 bases to trimming and J lost 10 bases; unmatched junction nucleotides: 11. Germline CDR1 SGHRS, CDR2 YFSETQ. The CDR3 region is CASSLDGTSPMQEQFF. As DNA, the CDR3 is TGCGCCAGCAGCTTGGATGGGACTAGCCCCATGCAGGAGCAGTTCTTC.

The gene calls are TRBV30 and TRBJ1-1; maybe TRBD1 (6 bases). The germline V gene has CDR1 GTSNPN and CDR2 SVGIG (reference sequence). There are 12 residues in the CDR3. The V gene lost 2 bases and the J gene lost 6 bases, with 10 bases spanning the gap. CDR3 bases: TGTGCCTGGAGTCCGTGGGGGCCTGAAGCTTTCTTT. Its translation is CAWSPWGPEAFF.

The rearrangement joins TRBV7-9 to TRBJ1-3, with D unclear. Germline CDR1 is SEHNR and CDR2 is FQNEAQ (reference sequence). The CDR3 covers 16 residues. The V end lost 1 base, the J end lost 0 bases, and 10 bases lay between the germline ends. The CDR3: CASSLDVALSGNTIYF. DNA for the CDR3: TGTGCCAGCAGCTTAGATGTCGCGCTCTCTGGAAACACCATATATTTT.

About this clone: The sample carries other DNA sequences with the same CDR3. The rearrangement uses TRBV18 and TRBJ1-2, with a possible D match to TRBD1 (6 bases). The V end was cut by 6 bases, the J end by 0 bases, with 14 bases between. Germline V gene sequence: CDR1 KGHSH, CDR2 LQKENI. The CDR3 is made up of 15 amino acids. CDR3 region: CASSQEQGSNYGYTF. In nucleotides, the CDR3 is TGTGCCAGCTCTCAAGAACAGGGATCTAACTATGGCTACACCTTC.

This chain links TRBV7-3 with TRBJ2-3; the match to TRBD2 covers 9 bases. Looked up from germline, CDR1 is SGHTA and CDR2 is FQGTGA. V lost 1 base to trimming and J lost 3 bases; unmatched junction nucleotides: 8. The CDR3 runs 17 residues. The CDR3 DNA follows: TGTGCCAGCAGCTTAAAAAGGGCTAGCGGGGTAACAGATACGCAGTATTTT. Its translation is CASSLKRASGVTDTQYF.

The rearrangement links TRBV6-1 to TRBJ2-7; D ambiguous. CDR1 and CDR2 (germline): MNHNS, SASEGT. This CDR3 comprises 12 residues. V lost 3 bases and J lost 3, with 6 bases in between. CDR3 protein: CASSDRNYEQYF. The CDR3 DNA reads as TGTGCCAGCAGTGACAGAAACTACGAGCAGTACTTC.

The V call is TRBV28, the J call TRBJ1-4; D is unclear. Germline lookup yields CDR1 MDHEN and CDR2 SYDVKM. The length of the CDR3 is 10 residues. V was shortened by 4 bases and J by 8 bases, with 2 bases between the two germline ends. This chain's CDR3 is CASSSEKLFF. As DNA, the CDR3 is TGTGCCAGCAGTTCAGAAAAACTGTTTTTT.